The present T cell receptor beta chain was sequenced within a study of CD8+CD57+ T cells in acquired aplastic anemia. Broader study findings: The study identified 25 to 30 CD8+ CDR3 sequences shared by patients and controls.

As regards this clonotype: Its antigen is undetermined.

CDR3 and TCR beta VDJ profiling relied on genomic DNA as the template. Using its own MiXCR run on the reads, TCRdb lists one record per CDR3 protein. The sample lists some 170,000 distinct CDR3 sequences; more than 45% were seen once. Before being chosen for sequencing, patients had shown CD8+CD57+ cell expansion by flow cytometry. This clonotype was obtained from a human donor with aplastic anemia. The sample consisted of sorted CD4+, CD8+, or CD8+CD57+ T cells (not recorded which) from PBMCs.

CDR3 nucleotides: TGCAGTGCTAGAGATCAAGAGGGCAATCAGCCCCAGCATTTT. It yields the protein CSARDQEGNQPQHF. V is TRBV20-1 and J is TRBJ1-5, with D uncertain. Trimming cost V 0 bases and J 2 bases, with 8 bases left between them. Germline values: CDR1 DFQATT, CDR2 SNEGSKA (reference sequence). The CDR3 covers 14 residues.